This TCR beta chain is from a study of blood T cell repertoires in COVID-19. The CDR3 loop spans 12 amino acids. Germline V gene sequence: CDR1 SGHVS, CDR2 FNYEAQ. Worth noting for this clone: At one end the junction does not follow the germline gene, possibly because of a read error.

The assay was immunoSEQ multiplex PCR, and TCRdb's table has in-frame clones only and misses some. This table has some 66,000 clones, approximately 90% appearing once. The sequenced sample consisted of peripheral blood. The TCR sequence derives from a woman aged 60-70 years with acute or convalescent COVID-19. This chain uses TRBV7-6 with TRBJ2-1, with TRBD2 matching 7 bases. The CDR3 is CASSQRENVQFF. The CDR3 DNA reads TGTGCCAGCAGCCAGCGGGAAAATGTGCAGTTCTTC.